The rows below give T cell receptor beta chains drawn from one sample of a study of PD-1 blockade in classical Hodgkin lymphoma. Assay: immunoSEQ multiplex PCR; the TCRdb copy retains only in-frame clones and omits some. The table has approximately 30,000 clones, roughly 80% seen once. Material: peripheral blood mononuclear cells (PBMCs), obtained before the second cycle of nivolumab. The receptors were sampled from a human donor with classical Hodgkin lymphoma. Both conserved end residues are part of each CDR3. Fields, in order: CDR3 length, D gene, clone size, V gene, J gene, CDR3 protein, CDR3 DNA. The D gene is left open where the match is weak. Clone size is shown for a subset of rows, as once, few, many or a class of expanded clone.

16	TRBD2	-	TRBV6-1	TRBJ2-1	CASSDLAGGPRNEQFF	TGTGCCAGCAGTGATTTAGCGGGGGGGCCACGGAATGAGCAGTTCTTC
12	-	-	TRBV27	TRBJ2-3	CASSPGPHTQYF	TGTGCCAGCAGTCCAGGCCCCCACACGCAGTATTTT
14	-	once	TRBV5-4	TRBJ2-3	CASSLNTEGDTQYF	TGTGCCAGCAGCTTGAACACGGAGGGAGATACGCAGTATTTT
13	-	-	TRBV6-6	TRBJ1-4	CASSRQDNEKLFF	TGTGCCAGCAGCCGACAGGACAATGAAAAACTGTTTTTT
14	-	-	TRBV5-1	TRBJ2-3	CASSLEGQSDTQYF	TGCGCCAGCAGCTTGGAAGGACAGTCAGATACGCAGTATTTT
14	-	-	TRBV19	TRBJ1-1	CASSSDWINTEAFF	TGTGCCAGTAGTTCGGATTGGATTAACACTGAAGCTTTCTTT
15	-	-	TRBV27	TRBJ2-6	CASTLRFSGANVLTF	TGTGCCAGCACCCTCAGGTTCTCTGGGGCCAACGTCCTGACTTTC
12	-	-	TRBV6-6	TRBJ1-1	CASSSQNTEAFF	TGTGCCAGCAGTTCCCAGAACACTGAAGCTTTCTTT
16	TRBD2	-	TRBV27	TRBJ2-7	CASSSLGLAGGYEQYF	TGTGCCAGCAGTTCCTTGGGACTAGCGGGAGGTTACGAGCAGTACTTC
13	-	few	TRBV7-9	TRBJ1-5	CASSRDNNQPQHF	TGTGCCAGCAGCCGGGACAACAATCAGCCCCAGCATTTT
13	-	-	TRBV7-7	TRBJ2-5	CASSPDFGETQYF	TGTGCTAGCAGCCCGGATTTCGGGGAGACCCAGTACTTC
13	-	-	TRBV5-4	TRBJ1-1	CASSHGPGTEAFF	TGTGCCAGCAGTCACGGACCGGGGACTGAAGCTTTCTTT
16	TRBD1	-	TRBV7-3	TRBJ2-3	CASSLAPGTGTDTQYF	TGTGCCAGCAGCTTAGCGCCTGGGACAGGGACAGATACGCAGTATTTT